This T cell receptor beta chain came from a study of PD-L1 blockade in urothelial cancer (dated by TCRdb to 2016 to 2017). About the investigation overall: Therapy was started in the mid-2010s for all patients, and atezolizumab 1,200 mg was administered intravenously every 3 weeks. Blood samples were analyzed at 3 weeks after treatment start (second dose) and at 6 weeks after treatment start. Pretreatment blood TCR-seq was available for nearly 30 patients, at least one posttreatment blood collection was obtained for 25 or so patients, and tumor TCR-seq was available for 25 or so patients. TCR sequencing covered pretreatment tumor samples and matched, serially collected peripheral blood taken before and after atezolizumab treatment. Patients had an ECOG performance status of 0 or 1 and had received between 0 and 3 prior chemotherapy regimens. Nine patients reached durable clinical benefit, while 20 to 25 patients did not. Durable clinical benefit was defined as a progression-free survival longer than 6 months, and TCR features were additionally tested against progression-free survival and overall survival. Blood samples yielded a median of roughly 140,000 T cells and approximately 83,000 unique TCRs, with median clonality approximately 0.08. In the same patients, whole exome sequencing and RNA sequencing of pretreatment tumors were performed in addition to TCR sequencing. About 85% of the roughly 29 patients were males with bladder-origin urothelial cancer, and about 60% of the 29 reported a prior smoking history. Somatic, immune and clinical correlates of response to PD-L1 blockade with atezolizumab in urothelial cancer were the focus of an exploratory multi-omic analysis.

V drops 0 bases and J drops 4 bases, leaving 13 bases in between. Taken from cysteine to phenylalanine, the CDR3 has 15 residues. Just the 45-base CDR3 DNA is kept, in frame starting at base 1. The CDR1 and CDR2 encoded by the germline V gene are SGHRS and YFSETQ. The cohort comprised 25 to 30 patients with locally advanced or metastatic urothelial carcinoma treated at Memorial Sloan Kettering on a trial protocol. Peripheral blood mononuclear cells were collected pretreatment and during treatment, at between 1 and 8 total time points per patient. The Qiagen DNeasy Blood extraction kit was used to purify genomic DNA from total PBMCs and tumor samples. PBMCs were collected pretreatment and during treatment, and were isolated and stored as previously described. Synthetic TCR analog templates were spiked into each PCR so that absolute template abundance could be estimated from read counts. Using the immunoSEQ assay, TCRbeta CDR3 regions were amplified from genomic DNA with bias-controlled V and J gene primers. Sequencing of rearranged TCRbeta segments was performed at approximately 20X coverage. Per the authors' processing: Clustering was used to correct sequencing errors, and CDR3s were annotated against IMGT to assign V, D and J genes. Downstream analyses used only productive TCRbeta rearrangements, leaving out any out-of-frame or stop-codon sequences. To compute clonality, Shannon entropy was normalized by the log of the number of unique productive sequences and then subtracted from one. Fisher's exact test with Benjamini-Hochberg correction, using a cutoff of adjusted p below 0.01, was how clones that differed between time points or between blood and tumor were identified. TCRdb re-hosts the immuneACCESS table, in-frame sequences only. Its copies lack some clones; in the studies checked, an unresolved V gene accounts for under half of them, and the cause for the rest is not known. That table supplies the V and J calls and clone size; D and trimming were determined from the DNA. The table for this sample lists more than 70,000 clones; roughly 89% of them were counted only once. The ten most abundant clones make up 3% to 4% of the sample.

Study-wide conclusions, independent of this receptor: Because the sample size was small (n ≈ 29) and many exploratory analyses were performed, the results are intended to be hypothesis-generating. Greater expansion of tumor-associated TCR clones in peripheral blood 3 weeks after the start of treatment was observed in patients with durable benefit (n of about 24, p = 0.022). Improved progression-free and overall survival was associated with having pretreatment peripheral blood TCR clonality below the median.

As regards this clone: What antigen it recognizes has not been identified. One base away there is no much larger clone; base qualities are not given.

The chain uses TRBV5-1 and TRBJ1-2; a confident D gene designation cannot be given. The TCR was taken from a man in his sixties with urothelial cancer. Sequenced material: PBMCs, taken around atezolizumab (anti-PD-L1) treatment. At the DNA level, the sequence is TGCGCCAGCAGCTTGGGTAGCGTCCTTGTCTATGGCTACACCTTC. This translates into CASSLGSVLVYGYTF.